The 19 T cell receptor beta chains below all came from one sample that was sequenced in a study of graft-versus-host responses after intestinal transplantation. Method: immunoSEQ multiplex PCR; TCRdb's copy keeps in-frame clones and lacks some. The table includes tens of thousands of clones, roughly 94% detected once. Sequenced here: PBMCs, sampled 156 days after intestinal transplant. These receptors all stem from a human patient who received an intestinal transplant, so some T cells may come from the graft donor.

The V call is TRBV10-2, the J call TRBJ1-4, with TRBD1 matching 7 bases. Germline V gene sequence: CDR1 WSHSY, CDR2 SAAADI. The CDR3 length is 16 residues. V shed 3 bases, J shed 2 bases, and the junction held 6 bases outside the gene matches. CDR3: CASSETGDLTNEKLFF. Here the CDR3 DNA reads TGCGCCAGCAGTGAAACAGGGGACCTCACTAATGAAAAACTGTTTTTT.

In DNA form, the CDR3 reads TGTGCCTGGAGTGTAGGTAGCTCTGGAAACACCATATATTTT. Its translation: CAWSVGSSGNTIYF. This chain uses TRBV30 with TRBJ1-3; unclear D gene. This CDR3 is built from 14 residues. Germline V gene sequence: CDR1 GTSNPN, CDR2 SVGIG (reference sequence). V lost 0 bases and J lost 0, with 6 bases in between. The whole variable domain, filled in from reference TRBV30 and TRBJ1-3, reads SQTIHQWPATLVQPVGSPLSLECTVEGTSNPNLYWYRQAAGRGLQLLFYSVGIGQISSEVPQNLSASRPQDRQFILSSKKLLLSDSGFYLCAWSVGSSGNTIYFGEGSWLTVV.

The V and J genes are TRBV27 and TRBJ2-7; D is perhaps TRBD1 (6 bases). Germline CDR1 and CDR2: MNHEY and SMNVEV (reference sequence). V dropped 2 bases and J dropped 2 bases, with 16 bases sitting between them. CDR3 size: 16 residues. CDR3 DNA sequence: TGTGCCAGCAGTTTACGAGGAGGCAGGGGAACCTACGAGCAGTACTTC. Residues: CASSLRGGRGTYEQYF.

This clone was observed a handful of times. The V call is TRBV6-5, the J call TRBJ1-1; unclear D gene. The length of the CDR3 is 15 residues. CDR1 is MNHEY and CDR2 is SVGAGI in the germline V gene. The V gene lost 5 bases and the J gene lost 2 bases, with 15 bases spanning the gap. CDR3 in amino acids: CASSARIRGNTEAFF. The CDR3 nucleotides read TGTGCCAGCAGTGCAAGAATCCGAGGTAACACTGAAGCTTTCTTT.

The rearrangement joins TRBV18 to TRBJ2-7; 9 bases line up with TRBD2. The germline V gene has CDR1 KGHSH and CDR2 LQKENI. With 2 bases clipped from V and 5 bases from J, the junction kept 10 bases outside the gene matches. The CDR3 consists of 16 residues. This CDR3 reads CASSPNQASGIHEQYF. Here the CDR3 DNA reads TGTGCCAGCTCACCAAATCAGGCTAGCGGGATCCACGAGCAGTACTTC.

This chain joins TRBV5-1 and TRBJ2-5; 9 bases line up with TRBD1. The germline CDR1 and CDR2 sequences are SGHRS and YFSETQ. The trim removed 3 bases at V and 5 bases at J, leaving 14 bases unmatched. The CDR3 length is 17 residues. CDR3 protein: CASSSGVMTGGRETQYF. CDR3 coding DNA: TGCGCCAGCAGCTCAGGGGTGATGACAGGGGGAAGGGAGACCCAGTACTTC. Combining the CDR3 with reference TRBV5-1 and TRBJ2-5 gives the whole variable domain KAGVTQTPRYLIKTRGQQVTLSCSPISGHRSVSWYQQTPGQGLQFLFEYFSETQRNKGNFPGRFSGRQFSNSRSEMNVSTLELGDSALYLCASSSGVMTGGRETQYFGPGTRLLVL.

This rearrangement joins TRBV7-2 to TRBJ1-4; tentatively, D is TRBD1 (5 bases). Between the trimmed V and J ends, which lost 5 bases and 3 bases, there was a span of 10 bases. The CDR3 runs 14 residues. CDR1 and CDR2 (germline): SGHTA, FQGNSA. The CDR3 DNA follows: TGTGCCAGCAGCATAGGGGTCCCTAATGAAAAACTGTTTTTT. Amino acid sequence: CASSIGVPNEKLFF.

This chain connects TRBV5-5 to TRBJ1-1, with TRBD1 as a possible D gene (5 bases). With 3 bases removed from V and 4 bases from J, the gap between germline ends came to 10 bases. This CDR3 has 13 amino acids. CDR1 SGHKS and CDR2 YYEKEE come from the germline V gene (reference sequence). This CDR3 is CASSWDVVTEAFF. DNA of the CDR3: TGTGCCAGCAGCTGGGACGTTGTCACTGAAGCTTTCTTT.

The chain carries TRBV5-1 and TRBJ2-7; TRBD2 aligns across 13 bases. CDR3 length equals 14 residues. The germline V gene has CDR1 SGHRS and CDR2 YFSETQ. J gave up 6 bases and V 4 bases, and 4 bases lay outside the gene matches. The CDR3 protein is CASSPTSGGFEQYF. The CDR3 DNA sequence: TGCGCCAGCAGCCCGACTAGCGGGGGGTTCGAGCAGTACTTC.

This clone was seen once. The chain links TRBV7-2 to TRBJ2-1, with 7 bases that match TRBD1. The CDR3 covers 17 residues. Germline lookup yields CDR1 SGHTA and CDR2 FQGNSA. Germline trimming cut 4 bases from V and 5 bases from J; bases unmatched to any gene: 14. Here the CDR3 DNA reads TGTGCCAGCAGCTACTCAAGTCGACAGGGTGGAAACAATGAGCAGTTCTTC. Its translation is CASSYSSRQGGNNEQFF. Complete variable domain (other parts from reference TRBV7-2 and TRBJ2-1): GAGVSQSPSNKVTEKGKDVELRCDPISGHTALYWYRQSLGQGLEFLIYFQGNSAPDKSGLPSDRFSAERTGGSVSTLTIQRTQQEDSAVYLCASSYSSRQGGNNEQFFGPGTRLTVL.

The genes are TRBV16 and TRBJ1-2, with D uncertain. Trimming pared 2 bases from V and 6 bases from J, leaving 7 bases between. The germline CDR1 and CDR2 sequences are KGHSY and FQNENV. The CDR3 runs to 12 residues. CDR3 DNA: TGTGCCAGCAGCCAAGGGTCAGATGGCTACACCTTC. Its translation: CASSQGSDGYTF.

This chain links TRBV7-9 with TRBJ2-7, with 10 bases fitting TRBD2. The V gene end was trimmed by 1 base and the J gene end by 0 bases; junction bases not matched to a gene: 3. The CDR3 has 16 amino acids. Germline assignment: CDR1 SEHNR and CDR2 FQNEAQ (reference sequence). The CDR3: CASSLGSSGSSYEQYF. The CDR3 bases are TGTGCCAGCAGCTTAGGGTCTAGCGGGAGCTCCTACGAGCAGTACTTC.

The chain links TRBV4-2 to TRBJ2-7, with D tentatively TRBD1 (5 bases). V was cut by 0 bases and J by 2 bases, with 17 bases left in between. The CDR3 runs to 17 residues. In germline, CDR1 is LGHNA, CDR2 YNFKEQ. CDR3 loop: CASSQEGAGQSPYEQYF. The CDR3, as DNA: TGTGCCAGCAGCCAAGAAGGGGCAGGGCAGTCTCCCTACGAGCAGTACTTC.

The chain uses TRBV7-9 and TRBJ1-5; D is perhaps TRBD1 (6 bases). Trimming took off 1 base at V and 3 bases at J, with 10 bases between the two ends. The CDR3 spans 15 residues. CDR1 is SEHNR, CDR2 FQNEAQ, per germline (reference sequence). As DNA, the CDR3 is TGTGCCAGCAGCTTAGAGGGGGTTAACAATCAGCCCCAGCATTTT. Translated, it gives CASSLEGVNNQPQHF.

This chain connects TRBV6-6 to TRBJ2-4; D call uncertain. The length of the CDR3 is 15 residues. Germline V lookup: CDR1 MNHNY, CDR2 SVGAGI (reference sequence). Trimming took 4 bases from V and 2 from J, leaving 12 bases between them. The CDR3 region is CASSLGGPTKNIQYF. As DNA, the CDR3 is TGTGCCAGCAGTTTAGGCGGTCCTACCAAAAACATTCAGTACTTC.

This chain uses TRBV6-5 with TRBJ2-7; D gene unclear. The germline CDR1 and CDR2 sequences are MNHEY and SVGAGI. The CDR3 spans 13 residues. V was shortened by 5 bases and J by 5 bases, with 13 bases between the two germline ends. The CDR3 coding sequence is TGTGCCAGCAGTGAACTGGGTGGTAACGAGCAGTACTTC. Translation: CASSELGGNEQYF.

The count of this clone is one. Mismatch with germline at one junction end may stem from a read error. Other DNA variants within this sample encode the same CDR3. The chain recombines TRBV9 with TRBJ1-3; D might be TRBD1 (5 bases). The CDR3 contains 15 residues. CDR1 SGDLS and CDR2 YYNGEE come from the germline V gene. The CDR3 loop is CASSVEGASGNTIYF. The CDR3 nucleotides are TGTGCCAGCAGCGTAGAAGGGGCCTCTGGGAACACCATATATTTT.

The chain combines TRBV21-1 with TRBJ1-1. TRBV21-1 is a documented pseudogene. This CDR3 spans 18 amino acids. CDR3 DNA sequence: TGTGCCAGCAGCAAGAAGGCGGGACCGATCCCCATGAACACTGAAGCTTTCTTT. Residues: CASSKKAGPIPMNTEAFF.

V gene TRBV6-5 combines with J gene TRBJ2-1; the D gene is possibly TRBD2 (5 bases). The CDR3 runs to 14 residues. Germline CDR1 is MNHEY and CDR2 is SVGAGI. Trimming left V 6 bases short and J 6 bases short, with 15 bases between. The CDR3 nucleotides read TGTGCCAGCAGCCCCGGACTTGCGTTCAATGAGCAGTTCTTC. Translated: CASSPGLAFNEQFF.